This T cell receptor beta chain was captured in a study of blood T cell repertoires in COVID-19. The CDR3 spans 15 residues. Losses at the gene ends were 0 bases for V and 4 bases for J; bases not matched to a gene: 5. The germline CDR1 and CDR2 sequences are MNHEY and SVGAGI. Per the original data handling: Amplification of reference gene primers provided the estimated nucleated cell counts. Sequenced by immunoSEQ multiplex PCR; TCRdb stores in-frame clones only, minus some. That table supplies the V and J calls and clone size; D and trimming were determined from the DNA. The sample records about 100,000 clones, around nine tenths being singletons.

The chain uses TRBV6-5 and TRBJ2-7; 8 bases match TRBD2. This clonotype was obtained from a man between 65 and 85 years old with acute or convalescent COVID-19. What was sequenced was peripheral blood. CDR3 protein: CASSYSRGGVYEQYF. CDR3 sequence (DNA): TGTGCCAGCAGTTACTCCCGGGGGGGCGTTTACGAGCAGTACTTC.